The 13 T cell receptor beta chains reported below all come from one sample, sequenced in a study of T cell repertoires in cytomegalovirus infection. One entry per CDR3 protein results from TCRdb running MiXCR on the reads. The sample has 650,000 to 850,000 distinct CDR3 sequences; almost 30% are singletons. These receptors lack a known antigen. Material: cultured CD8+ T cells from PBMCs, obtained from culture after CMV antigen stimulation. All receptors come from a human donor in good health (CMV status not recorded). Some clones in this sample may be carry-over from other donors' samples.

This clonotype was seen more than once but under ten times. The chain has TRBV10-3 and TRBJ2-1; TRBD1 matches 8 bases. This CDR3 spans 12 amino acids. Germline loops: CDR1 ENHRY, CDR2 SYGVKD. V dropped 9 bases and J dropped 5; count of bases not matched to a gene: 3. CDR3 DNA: TGTGCCATAGACAGGGGACACAATGAGCAGTTCTTC. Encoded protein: CAIDRGHNEQFF.

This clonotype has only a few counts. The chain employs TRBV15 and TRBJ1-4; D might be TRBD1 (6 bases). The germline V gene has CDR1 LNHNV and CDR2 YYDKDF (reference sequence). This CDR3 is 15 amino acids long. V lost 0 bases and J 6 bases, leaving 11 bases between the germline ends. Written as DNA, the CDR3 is TGTGCCACCAGCAGAGATGGAGGGGGGGATGAAAAACTGTTTTTT. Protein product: CATSRDGGGDEKLFF.

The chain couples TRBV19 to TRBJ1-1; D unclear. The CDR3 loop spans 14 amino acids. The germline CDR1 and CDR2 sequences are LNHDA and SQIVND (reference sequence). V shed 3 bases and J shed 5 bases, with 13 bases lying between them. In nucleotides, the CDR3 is TGTGCCAGTAGTATTTCGGGTTCCGCGACTGAAGCTTTCTTT. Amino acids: CASSISGSATEAFF.

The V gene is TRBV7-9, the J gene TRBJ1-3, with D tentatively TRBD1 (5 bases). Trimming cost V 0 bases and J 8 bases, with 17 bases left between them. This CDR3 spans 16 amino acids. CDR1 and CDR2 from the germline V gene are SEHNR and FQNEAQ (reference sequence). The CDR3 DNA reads TGTGCCAGCAGCTTAGCGCGGCGGCAGGGTGGGGACACCATATATTTT. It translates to CASSLARRQGGDTIYF.

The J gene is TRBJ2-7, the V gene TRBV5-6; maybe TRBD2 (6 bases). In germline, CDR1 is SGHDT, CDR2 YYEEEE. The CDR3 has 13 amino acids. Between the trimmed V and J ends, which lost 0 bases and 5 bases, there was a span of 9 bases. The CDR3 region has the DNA TGTGCCAGCAGCTTGGTTGCGGGGAACGAGCAGTACGTC. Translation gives CASSLVAGNEQYV.

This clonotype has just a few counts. The CDR3 nucleotides are TGTGCCAGCAGCAAGAGAGTTGCAGTCCAAGAGACCCAGTACTTC. It specifies CASSKRVAVQETQYF. This rearrangement joins TRBV7-2 to TRBJ2-5; no firm D call. With 5 bases removed from V and 1 base from J, the gap between germline ends came to 14 bases. This CDR3 is built from 15 residues. CDR1 and CDR2 from the germline V gene are SGHTA and FQGNSA.

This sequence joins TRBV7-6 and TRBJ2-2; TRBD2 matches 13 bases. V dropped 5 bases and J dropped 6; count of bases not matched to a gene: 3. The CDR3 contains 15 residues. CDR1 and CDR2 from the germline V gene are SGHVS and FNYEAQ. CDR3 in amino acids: CASSRLAGGSGELFF. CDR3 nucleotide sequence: TGTGCCAGCAGCCGACTAGCGGGGGGCTCCGGGGAGCTGTTTTTT.

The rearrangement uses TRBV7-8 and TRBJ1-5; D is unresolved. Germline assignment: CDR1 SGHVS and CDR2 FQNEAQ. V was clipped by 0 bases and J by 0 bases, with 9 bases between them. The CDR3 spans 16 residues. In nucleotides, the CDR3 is TGTGCCAGCAGCTTAGCTAGAAGCTATAGCAATCAGCCCCAGCATTTT. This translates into CASSLARSYSNQPQHF.

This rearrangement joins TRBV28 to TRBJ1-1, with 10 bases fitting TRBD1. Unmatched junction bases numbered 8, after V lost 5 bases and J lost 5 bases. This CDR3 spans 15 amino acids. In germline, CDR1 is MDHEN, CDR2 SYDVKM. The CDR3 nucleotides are TGTGCCAGCAGTCGAGACAGGGGGCTGTTTACTGAAGCTTTCTTT. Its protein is CASSRDRGLFTEAFF.

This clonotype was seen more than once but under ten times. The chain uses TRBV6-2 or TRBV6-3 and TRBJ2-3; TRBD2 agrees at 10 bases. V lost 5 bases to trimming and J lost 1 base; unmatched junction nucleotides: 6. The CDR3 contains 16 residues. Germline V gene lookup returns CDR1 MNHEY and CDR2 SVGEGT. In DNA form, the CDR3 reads TGTGCCAGCAGTACCCCTAGCGGGGGTCGCACAGATACGCAGTATTTT. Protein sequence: CASSTPSGGRTDTQYF.

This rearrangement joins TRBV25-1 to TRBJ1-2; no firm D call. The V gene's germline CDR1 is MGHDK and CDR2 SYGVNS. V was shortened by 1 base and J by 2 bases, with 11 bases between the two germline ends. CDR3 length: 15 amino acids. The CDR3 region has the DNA TGTGCCAGCAGTGAATTTAAGGATATGAACTATGGCTACACCTTC. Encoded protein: CASSEFKDMNYGYTF.

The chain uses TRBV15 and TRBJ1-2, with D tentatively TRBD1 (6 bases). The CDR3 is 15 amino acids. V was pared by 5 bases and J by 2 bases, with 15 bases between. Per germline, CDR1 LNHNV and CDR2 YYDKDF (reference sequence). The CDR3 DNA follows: TGTGCCACCAGCGGTCGTCAAGGGGGGAACTATGGCTACACCTTC. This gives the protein CATSGRQGGNYGYTF.

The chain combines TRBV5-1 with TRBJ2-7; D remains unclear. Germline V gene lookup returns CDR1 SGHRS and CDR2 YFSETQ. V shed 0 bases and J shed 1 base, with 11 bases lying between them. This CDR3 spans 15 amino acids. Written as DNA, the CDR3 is TGCGCCAGCAGCTTGGACTCGACACAGTCCTACGAGCAGTACTTC. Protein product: CASSLDSTQSYEQYF.